Below, 25 T cell receptor beta chains from the same sample are listed, as sequenced in a study of blood T cell repertoires in COVID-19. Measured with immunoSEQ multiplex PCR; TCRdb has only the in-frame clones, and not every one. The sample consists of hundreds of thousands of clones, 70% to 90% of them appearing once. Source material: PBMCs or T cells enriched from blood (not recorded which). The receptor set was obtained from a man in his late teens or twenties who had recovered from COVID-19.

The genes are TRBV11-2 and TRBJ1-1; 8 bases are a match to TRBD1. V dropped 5 bases and J dropped 6; count of bases not matched to a gene: 14. Germline V gives CDR1 SGHAT, CDR2 FQNNGV. This CDR3 comprises 16 residues. As DNA, the CDR3 is TGTGCCAGCAGCCCTAACAGGGGGTTTTCTTGGGCTGAAGCTTTCTTT. Its protein is CASSPNRGFSWAEAFF.

The chain employs TRBV28 and TRBJ1-2; D possibly corresponds to TRBD1 (6 bases). V shed 8 bases and J shed 8 bases, with 18 bases lying between them. Germline CDR1 and CDR2: MDHEN and SYDVKM. The CDR3 contains 13 residues. The CDR3 is CASFAGESGGYTF. For the CDR3, the DNA is TGTGCCAGCTTTGCAGGGGAGAGTGGGGGCTACACCTTC.

This chain joins TRBV6-5 and TRBJ2-2, with 9 bases aligning to TRBD1. The ends lost 4 bases at V and 4 bases at J; junction bases unmatched: 4. This CDR3 region has 15 residues. The germline CDR1 and CDR2 sequences are MNHEY and SVGAGI. As DNA, the CDR3 is TGTGCCAGCAGTTGGGACAGGGTGTCCACCGGGGAGCTGTTTTTT. It yields the protein CASSWDRVSTGELFF.

V is TRBV5-4 and J is TRBJ2-5; D might be TRBD2 (5 bases). With 0 bases removed from V and 9 bases from J, the gap between germline ends came to 21 bases. From germline, CDR1 is SGHNT and CDR2 YYREEE (reference sequence). There are 16 residues in the CDR3. The CDR3 region is CASSLAPAGSDAAQYF. CDR3 nucleotide sequence: TGTGCCAGCAGCTTGGCCCCCGCGGGCTCGGATGCGGCCCAGTACTTC.

This chain connects TRBV11-2 to TRBJ1-1, with TRBD1 matching over 9 bases. CDR1 SGHAT and CDR2 FQNNGV come from the germline V gene. This CDR3 is built from 15 residues. V trimming: 3 bases; J trimming: 1 base; junction bases outside the gene matches: 3. The CDR3 DNA is TGTGCCAGCAGCTTTAGGGGACAGGGGAACACTGAAGCTTTCTTT. Translated, it gives CASSFRGQGNTEAFF.

This clone has just one count. The chain carries TRBV14 and TRBJ1-2, with TRBD1 as a possible D gene (5 bases). CDR1 is SGHDN and CDR2 is FVKESK in the germline V gene. The V end was cut by 1 base, the J end by 8 bases, with 11 bases between. The CDR3 length is 13 residues. CDR3 protein: CASSQGRGAGYTF. CDR3 coding DNA: TGTGCCAGCAGCCAAGGGAGGGGCGCAGGCTACACCTTC.

This rearrangement joins TRBV18 to TRBJ1-5; D is unclear. V lost 8 bases and J lost 0, with 8 bases in between. This CDR3 is 13 amino acids long. CDR1 KGHSH and CDR2 LQKENI come from the germline V gene. DNA of the CDR3: TGTGCCAGCATGGGAGATAGCAATCAGCCCCAGCATTTT. Its protein is CASMGDSNQPQHF.

This clone has a handful of counts. The J gene is TRBJ1-3, the V gene TRBV18, with D possibly being TRBD1 (5 bases). The germline V gene has CDR1 KGHSH and CDR2 LQKENI. V was cut by 2 bases and J by 3 bases, with 17 bases left in between. The CDR3 has 17 amino acids. CDR3 bases: TGTGCCAGCTCACCAATGTATGACAGCAAGAGTGGAAACACCATATATTTT. It is translated as CASSPMYDSKSGNTIYF.

The chain uses TRBV3-1 (or the pseudogene TRBV3-2) and TRBJ2-7; weak D call: TRBD2 (5 bases). The V end lost 4 bases, the J end lost 2 bases, and 15 bases lay between the germline ends. The CDR3 has 15 amino acids. Germline assignment: CDR1 LGHDT and CDR2 YNNKEL (reference sequence). CDR3 amino acids: CASSRDRTGTYEQYF. DNA for the CDR3: TGTGCCAGCAGCCGAGATAGAACCGGGACCTACGAGCAGTACTTC.

V usage is TRBV9 and J usage is TRBJ1-5, with TRBD1 matching 7 bases. Germline trimming cut 0 bases from V and 1 base from J; bases unmatched to any gene: 7. This CDR3 is built from 17 residues. Germline CDR1 and CDR2: SGDLS and YYNGEE. This chain's CDR3 is CASSVAGTARSNQPQHF. In DNA form, the CDR3 reads TGTGCCAGCAGCGTAGCCGGGACAGCCCGGAGCAATCAGCCCCAGCATTTT.

The chain uses TRBV28 and TRBJ1-1; D is ambiguous. From germline, CDR1 is MDHEN and CDR2 SYDVKM. The CDR3 runs to 13 residues. V lost 8 bases, J lost 4 bases, and 14 bases lay in between. This CDR3 reads CASLWALGTEAFF. The CDR3 nucleotides are TGTGCCAGCCTGTGGGCTCTGGGCACTGAAGCTTTCTTT.

CDR3 DNA sequence: TGTGCCGAAGGACAGGGATCCACAGATACGCAGTATTTT. Translation: CAEGQGSTDTQYF. V and J are TRBV30 and TRBJ2-3; 8 nucleotides align to TRBD1. Trimming at V came to 8 bases and at J to 2 bases, leaving 6 bases not matched to a gene. The CDR3 contains 13 residues. Germline-derived CDR1 and CDR2 are GTSNPN and SVGIG (reference sequence).

The gene calls are TRBV10-2 and TRBJ2-5, with 14 bases that match TRBD2. The CDR3 loop spans 15 amino acids. J lost 5 bases, V lost 6 bases, and 5 bases had no gene match. CDR1 and CDR2 (germline): WSHSY, SAAADI. The CDR3 loop reads CASRGLAGVSETQYF. DNA of the CDR3: TGCGCCAGCAGGGGACTAGCGGGAGTTTCGGAGACCCAGTACTTC.

The V and J genes are TRBV28 and TRBJ1-1; 9 bases are shared with TRBD1. Per the germline V gene, CDR1 is MDHEN and CDR2 is SYDVKM. Losses at the gene ends were 5 bases for V and 4 bases for J; bases not matched to a gene: 2. The CDR3 consists of 13 residues. The CDR3: CASSKTGGTEAFF. In nucleotides, the CDR3 is TGTGCCAGCAGTAAGACAGGGGGCACTGAAGCTTTCTTT.

V is TRBV7-2 and J is TRBJ1-6; D perhaps matches TRBD1 (5 bases). CDR3 size: 13 residues. Trimming took off 1 base at V and 10 bases at J, with 8 bases between the two ends. Germline V lookup: CDR1 SGHTA, CDR2 FQGNSA. CDR3 nucleotides: TGTGCCAGCAGCTTAGGGGGGGGATCACCCCTCCACTTT. Its translation: CASSLGGGSPLHF.

The CDR3 sequence is CAPRDSDQETQYF. The CDR3 nucleotides are TGTGCCCCCAGGGACTCCGACCAAGAGACCCAGTACTTC. This chain links TRBV6-5 with TRBJ2-5; D is perhaps TRBD2 (6 bases). The CDR3 runs to 13 residues. From germline, CDR1 is MNHEY and CDR2 SVGAGI. Trimming removed 11 bases from V and 0 bases from J, with 13 bases in between.

This chain joins TRBV7-9 and TRBJ2-5; D gene unclear. There are 15 residues in the CDR3. The V gene lost 1 base and the J gene lost 0 bases, with 9 bases spanning the gap. Looked up from germline, CDR1 is SEHNR and CDR2 is FQNEAQ (reference sequence). CDR3 nucleotide sequence: TGTGCCAGCAGCTTAGGGTCTACCCACCAAGAGACCCAGTACTTC. It is translated as CASSLGSTHQETQYF.

The chain has TRBV5-4 and TRBJ1-3; TRBD1 matches 7 bases. Trimming cost V 3 bases and J 3 bases; bases outside gene matches: 6. CDR3 size: 15 residues. Per germline, CDR1 SGHNT and CDR2 YYREEE (reference sequence). CDR3: CASSSQTGVGNTIYF. The CDR3 nucleotides read TGTGCCAGCAGCTCACAAACAGGGGTTGGAAACACCATATATTTT.

The rearrangement joins TRBV15 to TRBJ2-7; 9 bases fit TRBD2. Germline V gives CDR1 LNHNV, CDR2 YYDKDF (reference sequence). The CDR3 spans 15 residues. Trimming took 1 base from V and 0 from J; bases not matched to a gene: 1. CDR3 DNA sequence: TGTGCCACCAGCAGAGGCGGGAGGGCCTCCTACGAGCAGTACTTC. Its translation is CATSRGGRASYEQYF.

V usage is TRBV11-3 and J usage is TRBJ2-1; 7 bases are shared with TRBD2. CDR3 size: 18 residues. CDR1 and CDR2 (germline): SGHNT, YENEEA. Losses at the gene ends were 4 bases for V and 8 bases for J; bases not matched to a gene: 20. CDR3 region: CASSSPGTMGRGNHEQFF. For the CDR3, the DNA is TGTGCCAGCAGCTCCCCCGGGACTATGGGGAGAGGGAACCATGAGCAGTTCTTC.

V is TRBV27 and J is TRBJ1-4, with D unresolved. This CDR3 spans 15 amino acids. Per the germline V gene, CDR1 is MNHEY and CDR2 is SMNVEV (reference sequence). V lost 5 bases and J lost 7, with 17 bases in between. The CDR3 DNA reads as TGTGCCAGCAGTCCCACCCCGTGGGGAGGTGAAAAACTGTTTTTT. Translation gives CASSPTPWGGEKLFF.

This chain joins TRBV30 and TRBJ2-7; weak D call: TRBD2 (6 bases). The CDR3 has 14 residues. Germline V gives CDR1 GTSNPN, CDR2 SVGIG (reference sequence). V was pared by 5 bases and J by 2 bases, with 16 bases between. The CDR3 nucleotides are TGTGCCTGGGGGTACGGGAGTGGAACCTACGAGCAGTACTTC. It encodes CAWGYGSGTYEQYF.

The genes are TRBV30 and TRBJ1-6; D might be TRBD1 (5 bases). There are 13 residues in the CDR3. V lost 5 bases and J lost 10, with 15 bases in between. Germline V gene sequence: CDR1 GTSNPN, CDR2 SVGIG (reference sequence). CDR3 nucleotides: TGTGCCTGGGGGACGGGGTTGAGGTCACCCCTCCACTTT. Amino acid sequence: CAWGTGLRSPLHF.

The chain carries TRBV3-1 (or the pseudogene TRBV3-2) and TRBJ1-3; D perhaps matches TRBD1 (5 bases). The CDR3 sequence is 15 residues long. Germline loops: CDR1 LGHDT, CDR2 YNNKEL (reference sequence). V shed 0 bases and J shed 2 bases, with 8 bases lying between them. The chain's CDR3 is CASSQDAGPGNTIYF. The CDR3 nucleotides are TGTGCCAGCAGCCAAGATGCAGGGCCTGGAAACACCATATATTTT.

The V gene is TRBV30, the J gene TRBJ1-6; 8 bases map to TRBD1. Germline V CDR1 and CDR2: GTSNPN, SVGIG (reference sequence). The length of the CDR3 is 13 residues. V shed 6 bases, J shed 8 bases, and the junction held 6 bases outside the gene matches. CDR3 bases: TGTGCCTGTCGGGACAGGAACTATTCACCCCTCCACTTT. Translated: CACRDRNYSPLHF. Supplemented by reference TRBV30 and TRBJ1-6, the full variable domain reads SQTIHQWPATLVQPVGSPLSLECTVEGTSNPNLYWYRQAAGRGLQLLFYSVGIGQISSEVPQNLSASRPQDRQFILSSKKLLLSDSGFYLCACRDRNYSPLHFGNGTRLTVT.